One TCR beta chain is described in this entry. The antigen is unknown. The CDR3 sequence is 17 residues long. V trimming: 4 bases; J trimming: 7 bases; junction bases outside the gene matches: 15. Germline V gives CDR1 SGHRS, CDR2 YFSETQ. The table came from immunoSEQ multiplex PCR; TCRdb's copy has only in-frame clones and leaves some out. The sample has about 2,100,000 clones, about 92% seen once. CD8 cells regarded as naive lacked CD45RO, were positively chosen for CCR7, and omitted terminally differentiated effector memory CD45RA+ cells. This record comes from a study of shared clonotypes between healthy human individuals. Study results and caveats: Naive subsets usually exceeded memory subsets in estimated richness.

The sequenced sample consisted of naive CD8+ T cells from PBMCs. This chain connects TRBV5-1 to TRBJ2-7; the match to TRBD2 covers 12 bases. The receptor was derived from a man aged 18-30 years in good health. Some clones in this sample may be carry-over from other donors' samples. The CDR3 here is CASSPRLAGGPPGEQYF. The CDR3 DNA is TGCGCCAGCAGCCCGCGGCTAGCGGGAGGGCCACCCGGGGAGCAGTACTTC.